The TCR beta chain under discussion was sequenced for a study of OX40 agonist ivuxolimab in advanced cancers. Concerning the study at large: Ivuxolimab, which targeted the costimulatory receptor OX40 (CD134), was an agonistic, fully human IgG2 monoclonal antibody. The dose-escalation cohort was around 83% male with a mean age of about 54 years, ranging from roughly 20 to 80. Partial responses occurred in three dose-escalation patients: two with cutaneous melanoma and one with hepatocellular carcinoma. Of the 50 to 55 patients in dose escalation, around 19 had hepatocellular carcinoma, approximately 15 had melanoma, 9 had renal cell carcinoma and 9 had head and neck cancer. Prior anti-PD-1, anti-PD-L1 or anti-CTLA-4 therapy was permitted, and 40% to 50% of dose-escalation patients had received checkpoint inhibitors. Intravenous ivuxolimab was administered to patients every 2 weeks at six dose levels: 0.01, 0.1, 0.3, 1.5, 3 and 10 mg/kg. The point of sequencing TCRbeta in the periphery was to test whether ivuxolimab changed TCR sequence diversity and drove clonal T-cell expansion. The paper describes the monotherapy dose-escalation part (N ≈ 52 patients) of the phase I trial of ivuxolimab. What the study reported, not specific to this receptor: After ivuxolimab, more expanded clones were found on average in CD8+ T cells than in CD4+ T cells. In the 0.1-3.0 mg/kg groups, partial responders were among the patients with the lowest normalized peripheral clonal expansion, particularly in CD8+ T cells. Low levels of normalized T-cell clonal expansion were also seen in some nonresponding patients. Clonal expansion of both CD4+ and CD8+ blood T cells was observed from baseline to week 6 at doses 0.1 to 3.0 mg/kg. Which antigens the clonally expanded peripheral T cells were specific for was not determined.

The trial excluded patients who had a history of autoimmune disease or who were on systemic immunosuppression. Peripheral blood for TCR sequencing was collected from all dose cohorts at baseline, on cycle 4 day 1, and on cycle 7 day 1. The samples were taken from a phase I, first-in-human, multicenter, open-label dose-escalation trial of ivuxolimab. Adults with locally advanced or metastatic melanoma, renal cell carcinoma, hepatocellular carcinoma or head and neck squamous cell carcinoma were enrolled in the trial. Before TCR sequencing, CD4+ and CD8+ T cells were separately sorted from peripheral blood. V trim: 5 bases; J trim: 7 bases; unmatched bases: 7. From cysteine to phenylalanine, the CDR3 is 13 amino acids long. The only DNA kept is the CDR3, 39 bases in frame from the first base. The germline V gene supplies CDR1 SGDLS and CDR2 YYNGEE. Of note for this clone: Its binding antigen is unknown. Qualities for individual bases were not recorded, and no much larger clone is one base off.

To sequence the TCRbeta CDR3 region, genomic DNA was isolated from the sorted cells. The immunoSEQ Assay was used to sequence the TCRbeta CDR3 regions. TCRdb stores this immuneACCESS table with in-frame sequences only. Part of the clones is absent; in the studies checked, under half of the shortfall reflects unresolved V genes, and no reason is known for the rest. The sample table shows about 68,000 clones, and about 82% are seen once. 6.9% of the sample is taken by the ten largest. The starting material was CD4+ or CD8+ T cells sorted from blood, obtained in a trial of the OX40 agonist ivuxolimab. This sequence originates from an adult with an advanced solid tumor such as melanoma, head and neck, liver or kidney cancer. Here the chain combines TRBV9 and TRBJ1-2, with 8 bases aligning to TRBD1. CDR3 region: CASSSGGAIGYTF. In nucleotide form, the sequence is TGTGCCAGCAGTTCAGGGGGCGCCATTGGCTACACCTTC.